Listed below are T cell receptor beta chains from one sample, sequenced in a study of shared T cell receptors in the human thymus. TCRdb's copy holds only in-frame clones and misses some; the assay was immunoSEQ multiplex PCR. The data show 600,000 to 900,000 clones, roughly 88% seen once. The same sample was also studied in work on human thymus T cells.

The specimen sequenced was thymocytes. These receptors were collected from a girl less than two years old with a congenital heart defect. Both conserved end residues are part of each CDR3. The D gene is left open where the match is weak. Clone size is given for some rows only: seen once, a few or many times, or a class if the clone is expanded.

J,size,D,V,DNA,CDR3
TRBJ2-3,-,-,TRBV7-9,TGTGCCAGCAGCTCGAGTAGCGATCGCACAGATACGCAGTATTTT,CASSSSSDRTDTQYF
TRBJ1-4,-,-,TRBV6-6,TGTGCCAGCAATAGGGGTTGGGGTGAACTGTTTTTT,CASNRGWGELFF
TRBJ2-5,-,TRBD2,TRBV11-2,TGTGCCAGCAGCTTGCTAGCGGGGGGGCCGTGGGAGACCCAGTACTTC,CASSLLAGGPWETQYF
TRBJ1-2,-,-,TRBV6-6,TGTGCCAGCAGTCATAGGGGTGGCTACACCTTC,CASSHRGGYTF
TRBJ2-4,-,-,TRBV15,TGTGCCACCAGCAGAGTCCCTGCAGGGTTAAGCATTCAGTACTTC,CATSRVPAGLSIQYF
TRBJ1-2,-,-,TRBV6-1,TGTGCCAGCAGTGAAGCGGCAGGGTTCTATGGCTACACCTTC,CASSEAAGFYGYTF
TRBJ2-1,-,TRBD2,TRBV15,TGTGCCACCAGGGGTAGCGGGGTTCACAATGAGCAGTTCTTC,CATRGSGVHNEQFF
TRBJ2-5,-,TRBD2,TRBV5-5,TGTGCCAGCAGCCGGGGGGTCGGCGACCAAGAGACCCAGTACTTC,CASSRGVGDQETQYF
TRBJ2-1,-,TRBD2,TRBV6-4,TGTGCCAGCAGTACTAGCGGGGGAGTGGATGAGCAGTTCTTC,CASSTSGGVDEQFF
TRBJ2-2,few,TRBD1,TRBV9,TGTGCCAGCAGCGCGCAGCCGGGACAGGGCGAGGAGGAGCTGTTTTTT,CASSAQPGQGEEELFF
TRBJ2-2,once,-,TRBV23-1,TGCGCCAGCAGTCAATCTATGAGGGTGACCGGGGAGCTGTTTTTT,CASSQSMRVTGELFF
TRBJ1-2,-,TRBD1,TRBV2,TGTGCCAGCAGTGACTCGGGACAGAGAGGGGTTTCTAACTATGGCTACACCTTC,CASSDSGQRGVSNYGYTF
TRBJ2-1,-,TRBD2,TRBV6-4,TGTGCCAGCAGTGACTCACCTAGCGGGGGGGTGGACAATGAGCAGTTCTTC,CASSDSPSGGVDNEQFF
TRBJ1-5,-,-,TRBV6-1,TGTGCCAGCAGTGATAAGGGCGGGGACGGTCAGCCCCAGCATTTT,CASSDKGGDGQPQHF
TRBJ2-7,-,TRBD1,TRBV7-2,TGTGCCAGCAGCTTACGTAGTCGGGACAGAAAGCGGTACGAGCAGTACTTC,CASSLRSRDRKRYEQYF
TRBJ1-1,few,TRBD1,TRBV2,TGTGCCAGCGTACAGGGGTTAGTAGGGAACACTGAAGCTTTCTTT,CASVQGLVGNTEAFF
TRBJ2-2,-,-,TRBV28,TGTGCCAGCAGTATTACAGGGTCGAACACCGGGGAGCTGTTTTTT,CASSITGSNTGELFF
TRBJ1-1,-,-,TRBV5-1,TGCGCCAGCAGTCCCTCAGGAGCAGGGGAGACCACTGAAGCTTTCTTT,CASSPSGAGETTEAFF
TRBJ1-1,-,TRBD1,TRBV18,TGTGCCAGCTCCCCCACAGACAGGGAAGGGGCTGAAGCTTTCTTT,CASSPTDREGAEAFF
TRBJ2-7,-,-,TRBV5-8,TGTGCCAGCAGCAACCCGGGCAGGGATTACGAGCAGTACTTC,CASSNPGRDYEQYF
TRBJ2-7,-,-,TRBV6-1,TGTGCCAGCACCCGAAACGGGAGCACCTACGAGCAGTACTTC,CASTRNGSTYEQYF
TRBJ1-5,-,-,TRBV10-1,TGCGCCAGCAGTGTCGTGGGATCGGGGCAGCCCCAGCATTTT,CASSVVGSGQPQHF
TRBJ1-1,-,TRBD1,TRBV29-1,TGCAGCGTCTTTACAGGGGGTCCGAACACTGAAGCTTTCTTT,CSVFTGGPNTEAFF
TRBJ1-2,-,-,TRBV10-3,TGTGCCATCAGTGTGGGAGGAAGGTATGGCTACACCTTC,CAISVGGRYGYTF
TRBJ2-7,-,TRBD2,TRBV28,TGTGCCAGCAGTTTACTTCCGTCCGGAGGACTAGCGGGGATCCGATATTACGAGCAGTACTTC,CASSLLPSGGLAGIRYYEQYF
TRBJ1-4,few,-,TRBV25-1,TGTGCCAGCAGTGAATCGCGGGAAAAACTGTTTTTT,CASSESREKLFF
TRBJ2-1,-,-,TRBV9,TGTGCCAGCAGCGTAGCCCCGTGGGGGGGCTTGGGAAATGAGCAGTTCTTC,CASSVAPWGGLGNEQFF
TRBJ1-2,-,TRBD1,TRBV5-1,TGCGCCAGCAGCTGGCAAACGACAGGGCCCCTACCTAACTATGGCTACACCTTC,CASSWQTTGPLPNYGYTF
TRBJ1-6,-,-,TRBV27,TGTGCCAGCAGTTATGCTGGCTCACCCCTCCACTTT,CASSYAGSPLHF
TRBJ1-6,-,TRBD1,TRBV28,TGTGCCAGCAGTTCCAGTGACCCGGGACAGCGATCCGAGAGCTCCTATAATTCACCCCTCCACTTT,CASSSSDPGQRSESSYNSPLHF
TRBJ1-1,-,-,TRBV9,TGTGCCAGCAGCGTAGAGGCCAGGGAGAACACTGAAGCTTTCTTT,CASSVEARENTEAFF